A single sample gave rise to the 4 T cell receptor beta chains below, sequenced in a study of cytomegalovirus exposure and HLA in healthy donors. PCR used 60 Vbeta primers and 13 Jbeta primers. Some clones are missing from TCRdb's copy, which holds only in-frame ones; the method was immunoSEQ multiplex PCR. The sample totals under 200,000 clones. The sample taken for sequencing was PBMCs. The receptors were sampled from a young man in good health and CMV-seronegative.

In DNA, the CDR3 is TGTGCCAGCAGCCGAACATCAGGGGCAGATACGCAGTATTTT. Its translation is CASSRTSGADTQYF. The chain uses TRBV14 and TRBJ2-3, with D possibly being TRBD1 (6 bases). The V gene lost 4 bases and the J gene lost 4 bases, with 12 bases spanning the gap. This CDR3 is 14 amino acids long. Looked up from germline, CDR1 is SGHDN and CDR2 is FVKESK.

The CDR3 DNA sequence: TGTGCCAGCAGCCCCGAGGGTACACCCCAGTACTTC. Translating gives CASSPEGTPQYF. The rearrangement uses TRBV7-9 and TRBJ2-4; maybe TRBD2 (5 bases). From germline, CDR1 is SEHNR and CDR2 FQNEAQ (reference sequence). This CDR3 spans 12 amino acids. V was clipped by 5 bases and J by 13 bases, with 15 bases between them.

The gene calls are TRBV30 and TRBJ1-4; D is perhaps TRBD1 (5 bases). Germline V gene sequence: CDR1 GTSNPN, CDR2 SVGIG (reference sequence). V was shortened by 1 base and J by 4 bases, with 10 bases between the two germline ends. CDR3 length equals 14 residues. CDR3 protein: CAWSGQGHNEKLFF. The CDR3 DNA sequence: TGTGCCTGGAGTGGCCAGGGTCATAATGAAAAACTGTTTTTT.

The chain combines TRBV5-1 with TRBJ1-6; no reliable D call. Germline loops: CDR1 SGHRS, CDR2 YFSETQ. CDR3 length: 16 residues. Trimming took 4 bases from V and 8 from J, leaving 19 bases between them. CDR3 residues: CASSVTEGTGYSPLHF. Here the CDR3 DNA reads TGCGCCAGCAGCGTAACCGAGGGAACGGGCTATTCACCCCTCCACTTT. The complete variable domain, with remaining parts taken from reference TRBV5-1 and TRBJ1-6, reads KAGVTQTPRYLIKTRGQQVTLSCSPISGHRSVSWYQQTPGQGLQFLFEYFSETQRNKGNFPGRFSGRQFSNSRSEMNVSTLELGDSALYLCASSVTEGTGYSPLHFGNGTRLTVT.